The 8 T cell receptor beta chains presented below share a single source sample, sequenced in a study of identical twins. TCRdb called the 5' RACE reads again in MiXCR, with one record for every CDR3 protein. The data show about 470,000 distinct CDR3 sequences, 20% to 25% seen once. This sample also appeared in a second study, on T cells expressing NK-cell markers.

The material sequenced was CD4+ T cells sorted from blood. Receptors were obtained from a young woman in good health.

This clonotype was counted only a few times. The chain joins TRBV4-3 to TRBJ1-2; TRBD1 might be the D (6 bases). V lost 0 bases, J lost 0 bases, and 8 bases lay in between. The CDR3 extends over 15 amino acids. CDR1 and CDR2 (germline): LGHNA, YSLEER. CDR3 sequence reads: CASSQEPGANYGYTF. In DNA form, the CDR3 reads TGCGCCAGCAGCCAAGAACCAGGGGCTAACTATGGCTACACCTTC.

V usage is TRBV6-1 and J usage is TRBJ2-1, with TRBD2 matching 13 bases. The CDR3 contains 18 residues. V was pared by 4 bases and J by 10 bases, with 16 bases of the junction left unmatched. Per the germline V gene, CDR1 is MNHNS and CDR2 is SASEGT. CDR3 protein: CASSARTSGGTRSGEQFF. For the CDR3, the DNA is TGTGCCAGCAGTGCCCGGACTAGCGGGGGCACCCGGTCGGGCGAGCAGTTCTTC.

This chain joins TRBV29-1 and TRBJ1-2; D ambiguous. The V end was cut by 5 bases, the J end by 4 bases, with 11 bases between. Germline CDR1 is SQVTM and CDR2 is ANQGSEA. The CDR3 runs to 12 residues. As DNA, the CDR3 is TGCAGCGTTCGGCGGATCCCCTATGGCTACACCTTC. It specifies CSVRRIPYGYTF.

This clonotype was counted a few times. The chain has TRBV20-1 and TRBJ2-7; D is perhaps TRBD2 (5 bases). Germline V CDR1 and CDR2: DFQATT, SNEGSKA (reference sequence). V lost 3 bases and J lost 3, with 12 bases in between. The CDR3 has 13 residues. CDR3 sequence reads: CSARASGNYEQYF. Written as DNA, the CDR3 is TGCAGTGCTAGGGCTTCGGGGAACTACGAGCAGTACTTC.

This clonotype was seen more than once but under ten times. The rearrangement links TRBV10-3 to TRBJ2-3; maybe TRBD2 (5 bases). CDR1 ENHRY and CDR2 SYGVKD come from the germline V gene. This CDR3 comprises 16 residues. The V gene lost 3 bases and the J gene lost 4 bases, with 17 bases spanning the gap. The CDR3 protein is CAISERQRLSPDTQYF. The CDR3 DNA is TGTGCCATCAGTGAACGTCAGCGGTTAAGCCCAGATACGCAGTATTTT.

This clonotype has a handful of counts. CDR3 bases: TGTGCCAGCAGCCGCGTAGGACTAGGACGGGGGGTTTTCCAGCAGTACTTC. It is translated as CASSRVGLGRGVFQQYF. The chain has TRBV3-1 and TRBJ2-7; TRBD2 matches at 7 bases. Germline loops: CDR1 LGHDT, CDR2 YNNKEL (reference sequence). V trimming: 4 bases; J trimming: 8 bases; junction bases outside the gene matches: 20. The CDR3 extends over 17 amino acids.

The V gene is TRBV7-9, the J gene TRBJ2-1; TRBD2 might be the D (6 bases). Germline-derived CDR1 and CDR2 are SEHNR and FQNEAQ (reference sequence). The CDR3 sequence is 12 residues long. The ends were cut back, 5 bases at V and 8 bases at J, with 10 bases in the middle. In nucleotides, the CDR3 is TGTGCCAGCAGCCAGCTAGCGTATGAGCAGTTCTTC. This codes for CASSQLAYEQFF. The full variable domain, in which reference TRBV7-9 and TRBJ2-1 provide the parts outside the CDR3, is DTGVSQNPRHKITKRGQNVTFRCDPISEHNRLYWYRQTLGQGPEFLTYFQNEAQLEKSRLLSDRFSAERPKGSFSTLEIQRTEQGDSAMYLCASSQLAYEQFFGPGTRLTVL.

The CDR3 is CASSLSGIDTQYF. In DNA form, the CDR3 reads TGCGCCAGCAGCTTGTCGGGAATAGATACGCAGTATTTT. The chain is built from TRBV5-1 and TRBJ2-3, with D possibly being TRBD2 (5 bases). Germline assignment: CDR1 SGHRS and CDR2 YFSETQ. The CDR3 runs 13 residues. V lost 1 base to trimming and J lost 5 bases, with 8 bases between them. Supplemented by reference TRBV5-1 and TRBJ2-3, the full variable domain reads KAGVTQTPRYLIKTRGQQVTLSCSPISGHRSVSWYQQTPGQGLQFLFEYFSETQRNKGNFPGRFSGRQFSNSRSEMNVSTLELGDSALYLCASSLSGIDTQYFGPGTRLTVL.